Listed below are T cell receptor beta chains from one sample, sequenced in a study of CD8 T cells in Susac syndrome. From the immunoSEQ multiplex PCR reads, TCRdb called clonotypes with MiXCR, one entry per CDR3 protein. This table has over 350,000 distinct CDR3 sequences, more than 70% appearing once. The sample taken for sequencing was CD8+ T cells from PBMCs. The receptors originated from a human donor with multiple sclerosis. Each CDR3 is given with its conserved first and last residue. D genes are given only for firm matches. The listing skips clone size in some rows; elsewhere it reads once, few, many or a size class.

d_gene	abundance	v_gene	j_gene	CDR3nt	CDR3aa
NA	NA	TRBV5-6	TRBJ2-3	TGTGCCAGCAGCTTGGCTGCGGGCGCTGGGGGGGATACGCAGTATTTT	CASSLAAGAGGDTQYF
NA	NA	TRBV27	TRBJ2-7	TGTGCCAGCAAACGCGGCTCCTACGAGCAGTACTTC	CASKRGSYEQYF
TRBD2	NA	TRBV12-3/TRBV12-4	TRBJ2-3	TGTGCCAGCAGTTCCCCAGTTATCCTAGCGGGAGTATTGGCAGATACGCAGTATTTT	CASSSPVILAGVLADTQYF
NA	NA	TRBV4-1	TRBJ2-5	TGCGCCAGCAGCCAAACCCTATCGGGGAACCAAGAGACCCAGTACTTC	CASSQTLSGNQETQYF
NA	NA	TRBV20-1	TRBJ2-1	TGCAGTGCTGACGTTAAAGACAGGTACAATGAGCAGTTCTTC	CSADVKDRYNEQFF
NA	NA	TRBV4-2	TRBJ1-5	TGTGCCAGCAGCCAGAGACAGGTCAATCAGCCCCAGCATTTT	CASSQRQVNQPQHF
TRBD1	NA	TRBV4-1	TRBJ2-5	TGCGCCAGCAGCCACCCCCGGACAGGACCTTTCGGGGATATCCAGTACTTC	CASSHPRTGPFGDIQYF
NA	NA	TRBV12-3/TRBV12-4	TRBJ2-7	TGTGCCAGCAGTTTATTCGGGCTCGATCCCTACGAGCAGTACTTC	CASSLFGLDPYEQYF
TRBD1	NA	TRBV27	TRBJ2-1	TGTGCCAGCACCGGGCCGGGACAGGAGTACAATGAGCAGTTCTTC	CASTGPGQEYNEQFF
NA	NA	TRBV30	TRBJ2-7	TGTGCCTTCGTGGACAGCTACGAGCAGTACTTC	CAFVDSYEQYF
NA	NA	TRBV4-1	TRBJ2-5	TGCGCCAGCAGCCAAGATCCGGAATTGGCAGGGATAGAGACCCAGTACTTC	CASSQDPELAGIETQYF
NA	NA	TRBV28	TRBJ1-1	TGTGCCAGCAGTTTTTTCGGGGATTCGGCCCCTGAAGCTTTCTTT	CASSFFGDSAPEAFF
NA	NA	TRBV19	TRBJ1-1	TGTGCCAGTAGTATAGTTGGATACCCGAACACTGAAGCTTTCTTT	CASSIVGYPNTEAFF
NA	NA	TRBV27	TRBJ1-1	TGTGCCAGCCACACATACGAACCGGGAGGGGACAAACGCTTGAACACTGAAGCTTTCTTT	CASHTYEPGGDKRLNTEAFF
TRBD1	few	TRBV6-1	TRBJ1-3	TGTGCCAGCAAGCCAGGGGGCCGGGTGGCTGGAAACACCATATATTTT	CASKPGGRVAGNTIYF
NA	NA	TRBV30	TRBJ2-1	TGTGCCTGGAGGGAATTTGGACAGCTCTCCTACAATGAGCAGTTCTTC	CAWREFGQLSYNEQFF
TRBD2	NA	TRBV27	TRBJ2-1	TGTGCCAGCAGTTTACCTAGCGGGGCGGACAATGAGCAGTTCTTC	CASSLPSGADNEQFF
TRBD2	NA	TRBV7-6	TRBJ2-7	TGTGCCAGCAGCTCGAACTCCTTAACTCTAGCGGGGGCCTTCTACGAGCAGTACTTC	CASSSNSLTLAGAFYEQYF
NA	NA	TRBV19	TRBJ2-1	TGTGCCAGTAGTATAGGGACTAACCGAGTGGATGAGCAGTTCTTC	CASSIGTNRVDEQFF
NA	NA	TRBV6-1	TRBJ1-5	TGTGCCAGCAGGCCGTTTAGGGCTCGGGATCAGCCCCAGCATTTT	CASRPFRARDQPQHF
TRBD2	NA	TRBV27	TRBJ2-5	TGTGCCAGCAGTTTACAGGCTAGCGGGTTCCAAGAGACCCAGTACTTC	CASSLQASGFQETQYF
TRBD1	NA	TRBV6-1	TRBJ1-1	TGTGCCAGCAGCCGGACAGGGAACACTGAAGCTTTCTTT	CASSRTGNTEAFF
NA	NA	TRBV6-1	TRBJ2-5	TGTGCCAGCAGCATTGGGGCAGGGTTGACGGGAGAGACCCAGTACTTC	CASSIGAGLTGETQYF
NA	NA	TRBV27	TRBJ2-2	TGTGCCAGCAGGGACCGGGCCGAAGCCGGGGAGCTGTTTTTT	CASRDRAEAGELFF
NA	NA	TRBV27	TRBJ1-1	TGTGCCAGCAGTTTAGTGGGGGCAGGGATTGACACTGAAGCTTTCTTT	CASSLVGAGIDTEAFF
TRBD1	once	TRBV4-1	TRBJ2-7	TGCGCCAGCAGCCAGAGTTCGACAGGGACAACCGAGCAGTACTTC	CASSQSSTGTTEQYF
NA	NA	TRBV27	TRBJ2-2	TGTGCCAGCAGTTTAAGAATTGGGGACTACACCGGGGAGCTGTTTTTT	CASSLRIGDYTGELFF
TRBD1	NA	TRBV5-1	TRBJ1-2	TGCGCCAGCAGCTTGACAGGGGCCGACTATGGCTACACCTTC	CASSLTGADYGYTF
NA	NA	TRBV29-1	TRBJ1-2	TGCAGCGCCCCTGACAGGTGGAATGGCTACACCTTC	CSAPDRWNGYTF
NA	NA	TRBV14	TRBJ2-1	TGTGCCAGCAGCCGGTGGGGGGAAAACTCCTACAATGAGCAGTTCTTC	CASSRWGENSYNEQFF
NA	few	TRBV6-1	TRBJ2-5	TGTGCCAGCAGTGAAAAGTCAGGGTTGAGACAGACCCAGTACTTC	CASSEKSGLRQTQYF
NA	NA	TRBV7-9	TRBJ2-7	TGTGCCAGCAGCCCTCGGGACTTCTCCTACGAGCAGTACTTC	CASSPRDFSYEQYF
NA	NA	TRBV27	TRBJ1-1	TGTGCCAGCAGTTTACAATCTCGCACTGAAGCTTTCTTT	CASSLQSRTEAFF
NA	NA	TRBV5-4	TRBJ1-1	TGTGCCAGCAGCCCCTCCGGGTACACTGAAGCTTTCTTT	CASSPSGYTEAFF
NA	NA	TRBV12-3/TRBV12-4	TRBJ2-2	TGTGCCAGCAGTATCGACCGGTACACCGGGGAGCTGTTTTTT	CASSIDRYTGELFF
NA	NA	TRBV5-1	TRBJ2-4	TGCGCCAGCCTGGGTTTTGAGGGTCTTCAGTACTTC	CASLGFEGLQYF
NA	NA	TRBV5-8	TRBJ2-7	TGTGCCAGCAGCTTGGGTCCCAGGGTTGAGCAGTACTTC	CASSLGPRVEQYF